Shown below are 7 T cell receptor beta chains from a single sample sequenced in a study of cytomegalovirus exposure and HLA in healthy donors. Primers for the PCR totalled 60 Vbeta and 13 Jbeta. Only in-frame clones appear in the TCRdb table, and some are missing; sequencing was by immunoSEQ multiplex PCR. The table records over 150,000 clones, 77% of them present only once. Sequencing was carried out using PBMCs. These receptor sequences come from a woman aged 25-40 years in good health and CMV-seropositive.

This chain links TRBV5-1 with TRBJ2-1, with TRBD1 matching 9 bases. V lost 1 base to trimming and J lost 9 bases; unmatched junction nucleotides: 5. The CDR3 extends over 14 amino acids. Germline V CDR1 and CDR2: SGHRS, YFSETQ. CDR3 loop: CASSLRTGVGEQFF. The CDR3 DNA sequence: TGCGCCAGCAGCTTGAGGACAGGGGTTGGTGAGCAGTTCTTC.

CDR3 residues: CASTPVDEQYF. CDR3 nucleotides: TGTGCCAGCACTCCGGTCGACGAGCAGTACTTC. The chain couples TRBV2 to TRBJ2-7, with unresolved D. The germline CDR1 and CDR2 sequences are SNHLY and FYNNEI. The CDR3 is 11 amino acids. Trimming stripped 7 bases from V and 5 bases from J, with 9 bases between.

This clone has a handful of counts. The rearrangement joins TRBV2 to TRBJ1-2; TRBD1 matches 8 bases. CDR3 size: 15 residues. CDR1 is SNHLY, CDR2 FYNNEI, per germline. Trimming removed 3 bases from V and 4 bases from J; junction bases left unmatched: 7. The CDR3: CASSEGTGRGYGYTF. The CDR3 DNA reads as TGTGCCAGCAGTGAGGGGACAGGTCGGGGCTATGGCTACACCTTC.

This rearrangement joins TRBV11-2 to TRBJ2-1; 11 nucleotides match TRBD2. The germline V gene has CDR1 SGHAT and CDR2 FQNNGV. The CDR3 spans 16 residues. Unmatched junction bases numbered 10, after V lost 2 bases and J lost 10 bases. CDR3 residues: CASSLWIAGGDLEQFF. As DNA, the CDR3 is TGTGCCAGCAGCTTATGGATAGCGGGAGGGGACTTGGAGCAGTTCTTC.

V is TRBV6-6 and J is TRBJ2-1; unclear D gene. The germline CDR1 and CDR2 sequences are MNHNY and SVGAGI (reference sequence). V was clipped by 2 bases and J by 2 bases, with 7 bases between them. The CDR3 contains 14 residues. The CDR3 loop is CASSYTLAYNEQFF. The DNA of the CDR3 is TGTGCCAGCAGTTACACTCTCGCCTACAATGAGCAGTTCTTC.

J is TRBJ2-1 and V is TRBV10-3; 14 nucleotides line up with TRBD2. The trim removed 2 bases at V and 1 base at J, leaving 7 bases unmatched. Per germline, CDR1 ENHRY and CDR2 SYGVKD. This CDR3 spans 19 amino acids. The CDR3 DNA reads TGTGCCATCAGTGAGGCCGGGACTAGCGGGAGTCAGTCCTACAATGAGCAGTTCTTC. The encoded protein is CAISEAGTSGSQSYNEQFF.

This clone was counted once. The rearrangement links TRBV5-1 to TRBJ2-3, with D maybe TRBD1 (6 bases). This CDR3 spans 14 amino acids. The germline V gene has CDR1 SGHRS and CDR2 YFSETQ. V lost 3 bases and J 6 bases, leaving 14 bases between the germline ends. In DNA form, the CDR3 reads TGCGCCAGCAGCTCCGAGCAGGGGTTTGATACGCAGTATTTT. Encoded protein: CASSSEQGFDTQYF.